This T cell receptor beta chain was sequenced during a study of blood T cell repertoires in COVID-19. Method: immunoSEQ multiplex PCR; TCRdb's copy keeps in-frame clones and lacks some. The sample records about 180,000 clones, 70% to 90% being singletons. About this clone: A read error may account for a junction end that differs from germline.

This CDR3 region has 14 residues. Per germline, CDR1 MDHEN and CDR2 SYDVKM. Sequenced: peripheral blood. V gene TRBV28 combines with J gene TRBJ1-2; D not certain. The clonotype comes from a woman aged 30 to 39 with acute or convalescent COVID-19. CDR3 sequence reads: CASRPSGLNFFSAF. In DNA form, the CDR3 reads TGTGCCAGCAGGCCAAGTGGGCTAAATTTTTTCTCAGCCTTC.